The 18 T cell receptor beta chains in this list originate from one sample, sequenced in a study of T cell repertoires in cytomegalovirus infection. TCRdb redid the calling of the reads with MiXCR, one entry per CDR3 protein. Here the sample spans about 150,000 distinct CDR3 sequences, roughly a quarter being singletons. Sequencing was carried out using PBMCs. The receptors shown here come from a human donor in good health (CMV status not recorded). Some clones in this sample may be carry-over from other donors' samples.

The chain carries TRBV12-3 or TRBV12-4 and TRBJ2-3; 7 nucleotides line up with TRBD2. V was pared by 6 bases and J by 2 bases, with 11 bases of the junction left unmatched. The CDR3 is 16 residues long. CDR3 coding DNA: TGTGCCAGCAGGGTCCGCGGGGGATCCCCCACAGATACGCAGTATTTT. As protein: CASRVRGGSPTDTQYF.

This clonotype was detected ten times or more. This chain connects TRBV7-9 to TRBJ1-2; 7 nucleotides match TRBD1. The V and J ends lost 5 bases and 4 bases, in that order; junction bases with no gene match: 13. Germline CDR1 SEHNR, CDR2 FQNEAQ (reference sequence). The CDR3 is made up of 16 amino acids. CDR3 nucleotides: TGTGCCAGCAGCGGTTCGACAGGGCTCCTTATCTATGGCTACACCTTC. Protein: CASSGSTGLLIYGYTF.

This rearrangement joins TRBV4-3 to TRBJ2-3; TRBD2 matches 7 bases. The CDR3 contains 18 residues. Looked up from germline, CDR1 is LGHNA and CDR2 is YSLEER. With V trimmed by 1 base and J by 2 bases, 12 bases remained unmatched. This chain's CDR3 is CASSQAPPGAGITDTQYF. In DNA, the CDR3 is TGCGCCAGCAGCCAAGCTCCCCCGGGAGCGGGGATCACAGATACGCAGTATTTT.

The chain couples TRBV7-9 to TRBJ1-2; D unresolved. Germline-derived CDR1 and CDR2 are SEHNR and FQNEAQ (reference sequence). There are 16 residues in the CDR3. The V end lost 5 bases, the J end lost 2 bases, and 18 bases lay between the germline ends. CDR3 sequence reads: CASSPRAPGRNYGYTF. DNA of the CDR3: TGTGCCAGCAGCCCACGGGCCCCGGGAAGGAACTATGGCTACACCTTC.

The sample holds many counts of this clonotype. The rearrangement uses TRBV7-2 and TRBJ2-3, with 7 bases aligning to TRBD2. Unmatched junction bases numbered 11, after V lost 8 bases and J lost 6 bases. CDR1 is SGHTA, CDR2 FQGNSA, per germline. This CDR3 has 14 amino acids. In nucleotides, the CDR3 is TGTGCCAGCGCCCGGACTAGTACAGGCGATACGCAGTATTTT. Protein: CASARTSTGDTQYF.

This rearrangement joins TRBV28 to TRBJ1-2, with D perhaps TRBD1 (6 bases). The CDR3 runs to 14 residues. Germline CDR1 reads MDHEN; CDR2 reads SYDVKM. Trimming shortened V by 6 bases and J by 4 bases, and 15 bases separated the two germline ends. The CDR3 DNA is TGTGCCAGCAGCCGGAGTGACAGGCCCTATGGCTACACCTTC. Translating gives CASSRSDRPYGYTF.

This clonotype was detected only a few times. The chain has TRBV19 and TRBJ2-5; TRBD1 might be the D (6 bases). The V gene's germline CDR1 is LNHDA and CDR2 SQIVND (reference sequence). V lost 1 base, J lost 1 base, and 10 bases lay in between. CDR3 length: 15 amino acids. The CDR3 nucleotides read TGTGCCAGTAGTATAGGTACAGGGACCCAAGAGACCCAGTACTTC. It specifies CASSIGTGTQETQYF.

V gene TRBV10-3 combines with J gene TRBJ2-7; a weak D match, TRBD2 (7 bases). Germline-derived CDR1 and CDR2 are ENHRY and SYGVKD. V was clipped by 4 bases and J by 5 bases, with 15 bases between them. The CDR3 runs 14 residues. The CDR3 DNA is TGTGCCATCAGTGCCAGGGGAGGGGGTGACGAGCAGTACTTC. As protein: CAISARGGGDEQYF.

CDR3 nucleotide sequence: TGCGCCAGCAGCTTGGCCGGGACACCTACGGCATCACCCCTCCACTTT. This codes for CASSLAGTPTASPLHF. The chain employs TRBV5-1 and TRBJ1-6; a weak D match, TRBD1 (6 bases). This CDR3 comprises 16 residues. Germline V gene sequence: CDR1 SGHRS, CDR2 YFSETQ. The ends were cut back, 0 bases at V and 10 bases at J, with 17 bases in the middle.

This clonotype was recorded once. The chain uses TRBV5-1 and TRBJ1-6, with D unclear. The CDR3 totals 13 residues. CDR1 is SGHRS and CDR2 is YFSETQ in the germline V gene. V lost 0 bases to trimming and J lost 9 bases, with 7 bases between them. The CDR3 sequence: CASSLVWGSPLHF. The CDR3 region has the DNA TGCGCCAGCAGCTTGGTCTGGGGTTCACCCCTCCACTTT.

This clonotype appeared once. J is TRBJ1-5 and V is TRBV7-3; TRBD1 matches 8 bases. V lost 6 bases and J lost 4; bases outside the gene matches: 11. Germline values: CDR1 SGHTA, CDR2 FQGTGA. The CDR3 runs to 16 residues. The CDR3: CASRPTTGEENQPQHF. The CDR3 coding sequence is TGTGCCAGCAGACCGACGACAGGGGAAGAAAATCAGCCCCAGCATTTT.

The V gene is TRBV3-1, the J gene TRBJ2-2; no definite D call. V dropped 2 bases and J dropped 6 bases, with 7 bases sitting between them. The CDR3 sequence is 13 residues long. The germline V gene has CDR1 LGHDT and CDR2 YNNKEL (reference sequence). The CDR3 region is CASSQSVAGELFF. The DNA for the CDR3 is TGTGCCAGCAGCCAATCTGTGGCCGGGGAGCTGTTTTTT.

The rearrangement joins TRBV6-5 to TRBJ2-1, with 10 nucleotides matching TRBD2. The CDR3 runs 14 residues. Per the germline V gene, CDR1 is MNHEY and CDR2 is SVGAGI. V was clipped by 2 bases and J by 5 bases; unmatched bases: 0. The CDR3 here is CASSYLAGDNEQFF. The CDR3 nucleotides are TGTGCCAGCAGTTACCTAGCGGGAGACAATGAGCAGTTCTTC.

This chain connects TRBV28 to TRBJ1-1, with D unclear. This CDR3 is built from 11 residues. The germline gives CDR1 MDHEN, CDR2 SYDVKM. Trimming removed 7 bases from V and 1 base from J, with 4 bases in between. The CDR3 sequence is CASTRNTEAFF. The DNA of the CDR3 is TGTGCCAGCACGAGGAACACTGAAGCTTTCTTT.

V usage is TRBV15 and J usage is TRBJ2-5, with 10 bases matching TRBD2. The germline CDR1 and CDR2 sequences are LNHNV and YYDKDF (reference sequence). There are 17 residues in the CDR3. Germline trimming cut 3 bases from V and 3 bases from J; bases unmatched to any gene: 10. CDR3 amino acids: CATSRGGLAGDEETQYF. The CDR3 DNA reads TGTGCCACCAGCAGGGGGGGGCTAGCGGGAGATGAAGAGACCCAGTACTTC. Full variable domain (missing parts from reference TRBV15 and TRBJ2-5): DAMVIQNPRYQVTQFGKPVTLSCSQTLNHNVMYWYQQKSSQAPKLLFHYYDKDFNNEADTPDNFQSRRPNTSFCFLDIRSPGLGDTAMYLCATSRGGLAGDEETQYFGPGTRLLVL.

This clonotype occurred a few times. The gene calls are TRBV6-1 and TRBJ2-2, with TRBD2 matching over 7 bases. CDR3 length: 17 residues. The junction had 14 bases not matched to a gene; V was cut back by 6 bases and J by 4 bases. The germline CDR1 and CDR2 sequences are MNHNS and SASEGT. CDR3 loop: CASRGVRAGDLTGELFF. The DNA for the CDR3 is TGTGCCAGCAGGGGGGTGCGGGCGGGGGACCTCACCGGGGAGCTGTTTTTT.

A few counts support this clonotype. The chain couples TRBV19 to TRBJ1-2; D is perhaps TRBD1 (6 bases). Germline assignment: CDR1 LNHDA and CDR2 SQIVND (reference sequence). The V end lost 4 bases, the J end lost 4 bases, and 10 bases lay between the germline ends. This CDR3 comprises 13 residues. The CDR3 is CASSRGDIYGYTF. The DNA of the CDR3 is TGTGCCAGTAGTAGGGGGGACATCTATGGCTACACCTTC.

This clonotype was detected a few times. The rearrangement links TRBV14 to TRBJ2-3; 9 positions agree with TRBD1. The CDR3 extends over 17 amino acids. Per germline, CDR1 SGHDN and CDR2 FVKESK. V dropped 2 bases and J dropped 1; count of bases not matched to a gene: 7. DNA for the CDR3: TGTGCCAGCAGCCAACGGAGGGACAGGGACTGCACAGATACGCAGTATTTT. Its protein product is CASSQRRDRDCTDTQYF.